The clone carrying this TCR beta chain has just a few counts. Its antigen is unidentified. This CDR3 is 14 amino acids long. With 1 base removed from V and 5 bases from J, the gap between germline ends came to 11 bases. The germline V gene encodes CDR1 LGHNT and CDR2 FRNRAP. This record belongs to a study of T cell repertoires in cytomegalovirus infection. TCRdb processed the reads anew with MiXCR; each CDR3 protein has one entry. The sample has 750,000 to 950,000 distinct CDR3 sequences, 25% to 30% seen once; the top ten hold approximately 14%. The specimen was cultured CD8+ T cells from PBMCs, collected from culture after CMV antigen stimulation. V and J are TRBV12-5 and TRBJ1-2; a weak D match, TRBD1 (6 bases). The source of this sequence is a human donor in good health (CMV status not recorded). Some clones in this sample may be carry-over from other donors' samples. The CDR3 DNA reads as TGTGCTAGTGGTTTGGAGGGGGGGTTTTATGGCTACACCTTC. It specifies CASGLEGGFYGYTF.